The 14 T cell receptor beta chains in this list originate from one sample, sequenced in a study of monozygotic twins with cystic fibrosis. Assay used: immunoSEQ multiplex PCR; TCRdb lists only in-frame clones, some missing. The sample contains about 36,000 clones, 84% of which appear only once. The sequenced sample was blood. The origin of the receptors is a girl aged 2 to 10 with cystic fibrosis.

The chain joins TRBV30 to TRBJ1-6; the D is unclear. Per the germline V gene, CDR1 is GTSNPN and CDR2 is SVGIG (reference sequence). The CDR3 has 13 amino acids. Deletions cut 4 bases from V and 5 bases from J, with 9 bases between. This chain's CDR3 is CAWNRQNNSPLHF. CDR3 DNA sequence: TGTGCCTGGAACCGTCAAAATAATTCACCCCTCCACTTT.

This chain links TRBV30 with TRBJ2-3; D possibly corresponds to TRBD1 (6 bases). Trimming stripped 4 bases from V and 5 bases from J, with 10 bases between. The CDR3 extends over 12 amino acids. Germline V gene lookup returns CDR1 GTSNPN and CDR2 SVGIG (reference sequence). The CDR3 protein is CAWTDSRDTQYF. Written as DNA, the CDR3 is TGTGCCTGGACGGACAGTAGAGATACGCAGTATTTT.

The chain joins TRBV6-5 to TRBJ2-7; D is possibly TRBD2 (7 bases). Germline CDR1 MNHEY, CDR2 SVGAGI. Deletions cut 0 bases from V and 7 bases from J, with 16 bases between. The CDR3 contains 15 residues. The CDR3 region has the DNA TGTGCCAGCAGTTACTCGAAGGGGGGGCCAGGAGAGCAGTACTTC. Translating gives CASSYSKGGPGEQYF.

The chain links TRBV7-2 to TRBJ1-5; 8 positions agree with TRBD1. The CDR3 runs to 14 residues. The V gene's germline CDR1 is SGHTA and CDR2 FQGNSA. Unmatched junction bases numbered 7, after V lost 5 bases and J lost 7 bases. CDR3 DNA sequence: TGTGCCAGCAGCACAGGGGGGGGCAGCCAGCCCCAGCATTTT. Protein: CASSTGGGSQPQHF.

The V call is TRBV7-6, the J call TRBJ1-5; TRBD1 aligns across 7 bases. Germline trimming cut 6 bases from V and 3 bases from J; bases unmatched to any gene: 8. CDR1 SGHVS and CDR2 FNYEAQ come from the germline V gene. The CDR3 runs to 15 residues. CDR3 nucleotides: TGTGCCAGCAGGGAGACAGGGAATCCCAATCAGCCCCAGCATTTT. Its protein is CASRETGNPNQPQHF.

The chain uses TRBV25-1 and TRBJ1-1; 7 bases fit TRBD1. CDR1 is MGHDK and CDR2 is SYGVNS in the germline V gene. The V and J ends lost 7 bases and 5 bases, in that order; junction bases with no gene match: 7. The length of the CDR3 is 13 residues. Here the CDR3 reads CASKDRRGTEAFF. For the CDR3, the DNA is TGTGCCAGCAAGGACAGGCGGGGTACTGAAGCTTTCTTT.

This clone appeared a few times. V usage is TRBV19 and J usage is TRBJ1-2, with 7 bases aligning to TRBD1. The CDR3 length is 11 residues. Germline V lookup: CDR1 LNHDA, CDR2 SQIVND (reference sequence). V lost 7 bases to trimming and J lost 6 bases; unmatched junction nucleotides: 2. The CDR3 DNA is TGTGCCAGTACAGGGGGGGATGGCTACACCTTC. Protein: CASTGGDGYTF.

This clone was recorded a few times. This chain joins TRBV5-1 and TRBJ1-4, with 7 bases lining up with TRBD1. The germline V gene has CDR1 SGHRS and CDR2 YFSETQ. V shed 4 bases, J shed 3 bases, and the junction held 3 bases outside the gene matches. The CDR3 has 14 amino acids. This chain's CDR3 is CASSRDSSNEKLFF. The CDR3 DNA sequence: TGCGCCAGCAGCCGGGACAGCTCTAATGAAAAACTGTTTTTT.

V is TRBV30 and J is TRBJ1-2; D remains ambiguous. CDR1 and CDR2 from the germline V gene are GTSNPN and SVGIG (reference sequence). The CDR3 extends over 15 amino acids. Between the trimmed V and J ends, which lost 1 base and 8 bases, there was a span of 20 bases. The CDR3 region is CAWSAHPLGLGGYTF. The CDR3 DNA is TGTGCCTGGAGTGCCCATCCGTTGGGTCTCGGGGGCTACACCTTC.

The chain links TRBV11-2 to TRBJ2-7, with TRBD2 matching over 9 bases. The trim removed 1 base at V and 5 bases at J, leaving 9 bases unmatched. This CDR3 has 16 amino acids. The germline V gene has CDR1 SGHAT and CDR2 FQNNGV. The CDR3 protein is CASSLGVRGGLDEQYF. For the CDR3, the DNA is TGTGCCAGCAGCTTAGGAGTGCGGGGGGGCCTGGACGAGCAGTACTTC.

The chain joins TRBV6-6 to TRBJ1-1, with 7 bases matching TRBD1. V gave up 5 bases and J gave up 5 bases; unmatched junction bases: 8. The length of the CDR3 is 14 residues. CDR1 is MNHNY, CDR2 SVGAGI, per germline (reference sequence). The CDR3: CASSGEGGVTEAFF. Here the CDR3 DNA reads TGTGCCAGCAGTGGGGAAGGGGGCGTGACTGAAGCTTTCTTT.

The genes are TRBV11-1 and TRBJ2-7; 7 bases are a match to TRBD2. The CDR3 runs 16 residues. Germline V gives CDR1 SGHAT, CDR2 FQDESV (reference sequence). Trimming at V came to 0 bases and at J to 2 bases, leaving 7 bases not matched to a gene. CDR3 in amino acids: CASSLAFGTTTYEQYF. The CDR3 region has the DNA TGTGCCAGCAGCTTAGCTTTTGGGACTACCACCTACGAGCAGTACTTC.

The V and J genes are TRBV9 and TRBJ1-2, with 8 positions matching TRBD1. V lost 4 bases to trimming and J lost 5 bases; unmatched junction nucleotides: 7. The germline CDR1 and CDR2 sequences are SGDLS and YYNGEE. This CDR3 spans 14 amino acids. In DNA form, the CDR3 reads TGTGCCAGCAGCAAGACAGGGGCGGTGTATGGCTACACCTTC. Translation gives CASSKTGAVYGYTF.

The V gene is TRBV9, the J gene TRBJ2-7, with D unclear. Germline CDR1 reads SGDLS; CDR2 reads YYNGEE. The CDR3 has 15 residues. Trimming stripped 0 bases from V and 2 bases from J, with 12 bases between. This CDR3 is CASSVDRYSPYEQYF. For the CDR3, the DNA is TGTGCCAGCAGCGTAGACCGGTACTCCCCCTACGAGCAGTACTTC.